The 5 T cell receptor beta chains below were found in one sample sequenced in a study of blood T cell repertoires in COVID-19 (TCRdb year 2020). Library preparation used the immunoSEQ multiplex PCR assay. TCRdb provides this immuneACCESS table in a form limited to in-frame rearrangements. Some clones are lacking; in checked studies, under half of them reflect an unresolved V gene, and why the rest are absent is not known. The sample table records approximately 360,000 clones; around nine tenths of these occur just once. Roughly 0.97% of the sample goes to the ten largest clones. The sample consisted of PBMCs or T cells enriched from blood (not recorded which). The source of these receptors is a woman in her thirties with acute COVID-19.

The CDR3 sequence: CASSLIGGMEKLFF. The CDR3 DNA follows: TGTGCCAGCAGCTTGATCGGGGGAATGGAAAAACTGTTTTTT. The rearrangement uses TRBV7-3 and TRBJ1-4; TRBD1 is a possible D gene (5 bases). The germline gives CDR1 SGHTA, CDR2 FQGTGA. The CDR3 consists of 14 residues. The V and J ends lost 3 bases and 8 bases respectively, with 13 bases between them.

The chain links TRBV18 to TRBJ2-5, with 8 bases aligning to TRBD2. CDR1 and CDR2 from the germline V gene are KGHSH and LQKENI. V trimming: 1 base; J trimming: 3 bases; junction bases outside the gene matches: 4. This CDR3 is 15 amino acids long. CDR3 loop: CASSPRLSGEETQYF. The CDR3 DNA sequence: TGTGCCAGCTCACCACGTCTTAGCGGGGAAGAGACCCAGTACTTC.

V and J are TRBV9 and TRBJ2-5; 10 nucleotides align to TRBD2. There are 14 residues in the CDR3. The V gene end was trimmed by 6 bases and the J gene end by 5 bases; junction bases not matched to a gene: 7. Germline V lookup: CDR1 SGDLS, CDR2 YYNGEE. The CDR3 region is CASTPAGGAETQYF. In DNA form, the CDR3 reads TGTGCCAGCACCCCAGCGGGGGGGGCGGAGACCCAGTACTTC.

The chain carries TRBV7-6 and TRBJ2-2; D not certain. V lost 1 base to trimming and J lost 1 base, with 13 bases between them. The CDR3 extends over 17 amino acids. Germline assignment: CDR1 SGHVS and CDR2 FNYEAQ. CDR3: CASSLVSPGGNTGELFF. In DNA, the CDR3 is TGTGCCAGCAGCTTAGTGAGCCCGGGTGGGAACACCGGGGAGCTGTTTTTT.

The rearrangement links TRBV7-3 to TRBJ2-2; TRBD2 matches at 9 bases. J lost 3 bases, V lost 4 bases, and 0 bases had no gene match. From germline, CDR1 is SGHTA and CDR2 FQGTGA. CDR3 length: 14 amino acids. CDR3 amino acids: CASSSSGDTGELFF. DNA for the CDR3: TGTGCCAGCAGCTCTAGCGGGGACACCGGGGAGCTGTTTTTT.